This T cell receptor (beta chain) came from a study of identifying expanded T cells in peripheral blood. The V and J ends lost 5 bases and 5 bases respectively, with 9 bases between them. The germline V gene has CDR1 SEHNR and CDR2 FQNEAQ (reference sequence). This CDR3 has 12 amino acids. No infections or other immune events were documented during collection. This table comes from immunoSEQ multiplex PCR, and its TCRdb copy is limited to in-frame clones, with some not included. Of 60,000 to 70,000 clones listed, about 85% are singletons. The rearrangement uses TRBV7-9 and TRBJ1-2; no reliable D call. The sequence came from a person aged 18 to 75 in good health. Sequencing was carried out using blood. CDR3 amino acids: CASSKEVYGYTF. For the CDR3, the DNA is TGTGCCAGCAGCAAGGAAGTATATGGCTACACCTTC.